The T cell receptor (beta chain) described here comes from a study of Ad26.COV2.S vaccination and SARS-CoV-2 variants. Turning to the study itself: Ad26.COV2.S was injected intramuscularly once or twice, 56 days apart. General observations from the study: Measurement of non-spike TCR breadth gave similar results in vaccine and placebo recipients. Those who received the vaccine showed greater spike-specific TCR breadth than those given placebo.

Some clones are missing from TCRdb's copy, which holds only in-frame ones; the method was immunoSEQ multiplex PCR. Among about 350,000 clones listed, 86% were seen once. As for this clone: Its antigen is not identified.

With V trimmed by 2 bases and J by 2 bases, 10 bases remained unmatched. CDR3 size: 19 residues. The germline V gene encodes CDR1 SGDLS and CDR2 YYNGEE. Documented treatment: over 15 received Ad26.COV2.S at low or high dose, single or two shots; five or six received placebo; per-sample allocation not given. At day 63 after the first vaccine or placebo injection, samples were drawn. It was an adult aged 18-55 years in Boston who was the donor. This sequence originates from a person aged 18 to 65 who received the Ad26.COV2.S COVID-19 vaccine or a placebo. This chain connects TRBV9 to TRBJ2-3; 14 bases match TRBD2. The sequenced sample was peripheral blood, obtained in a trial of Ad26.COV2.S vaccine versus placebo. The CDR3, as DNA: TGTGCCAGCAGCGTGGGACTAGCGGGGGTGAAGGTCAACACAGATACGCAGTATTTT. It codes for CASSVGLAGVKVNTDTQYF. The full variable domain, with the rest looked up from reference TRBV9 and TRBJ2-3, is DSGVTQTPKHLITATGQRVTLRCSPRSGDLSVYWYQQSLDQGLQFLIQYYNGEERAKGNILERFSAQQFPDLHSELNLSSLELGDSALYFCASSVGLAGVKVNTDTQYFGPGTRLTVL.